This record looks at one T cell receptor beta chain sequence and its context. The sample is drawn from a study of blood T cell repertoires in COVID-19. Germline CDR1 and CDR2: MGHDK and SYGVNS. V lost 3 bases and J 4 bases, leaving 10 bases between the germline ends. This CDR3 is built from 14 residues. Libraries were prepared by immunoSEQ multiplex PCR; TCRdb keeps only in-frame clonotypes and omits some of them. The repertoire holds about 160,000 clones, with around 82% as singletons. The sequencing sample was made of peripheral blood. This receptor was obtained from a man aged 60-69 years with active or convalescent COVID-19. The chain is built from TRBV25-1 and TRBJ2-4; weak D call: TRBD1 (7 bases). CDR3 sequence: CASSDQGGKNIQYF. In DNA, the CDR3 is TGTGCCAGCAGTGACCAGGGGGGAAAAAACATTCAGTACTTC.